Listed below are T cell receptor beta chains from one sample, sequenced in a study of shared clonotypes between healthy human individuals. Assay: immunoSEQ multiplex PCR; the TCRdb copy retains only in-frame clones and omits some. This table holds fewer than 2.5 million clones, roughly 93% found once. The sequenced sample consisted of naive CD4+ T cells from PBMCs. The receptors here all came from a man in his late teens or twenties in good health. Some clones in this sample may be carry-over from other donors' samples. CDR3s include the opening cysteine and the closing phenylalanine or tryptophan. D genes are given only for firm matches. The listing skips clone size in some rows; elsewhere it reads once, few, many or a size class.

clone size: NA
CDR3 length: 14
D gene: NA
J gene: TRBJ2-6
V gene: TRBV19
CDR3 protein: CASSWGAGANVLTF
CDR3 DNA: TGTGCCTCGAGCTGGGGGGCTGGGGCCAACGTCCTGACTTTC

clone size: NA
CDR3 length: 15
D gene: NA
J gene: TRBJ1-1
V gene: TRBV28
CDR3 protein: CASSLWGGGNTEAFF
CDR3 DNA: TGTGCCAGCAGTTTATGGGGCGGGGGAAACACTGAAGCTTTCTTT

clone size: NA
CDR3 length: 14
D gene: NA
J gene: TRBJ2-5
V gene: TRBV7-2
CDR3 protein: CASSYTGLQETQYF
CDR3 DNA: TGTGCCAGCAGCTACACAGGGTTACAAGAGACCCAGTACTTC

clone size: NA
CDR3 length: 15
D gene: TRBD1
J gene: TRBJ2-3
V gene: TRBV6-6
CDR3 protein: CATKKTGGNADTQYF
CDR3 DNA: TGTGCCACTAAAAAAACAGGGGGAAACGCAGATACGCAGTATTTT

clone size: few
CDR3 length: 14
D gene: NA
J gene: TRBJ1-1
V gene: TRBV9
CDR3 protein: CASSVVGTNTEAFF
CDR3 DNA: TGTGCCAGCAGCGTAGTCGGGACTAACACTGAAGCTTTCTTT

clone size: NA
CDR3 length: 19
D gene: NA
J gene: TRBJ2-1
V gene: TRBV19
CDR3 protein: CASSIVISSTRSSYNEQFF
CDR3 DNA: TGTGCCAGTAGTATAGTGATTAGCTCAACTCGAAGCTCCTACAATGAGCAGTTCTTC

clone size: NA
CDR3 length: 14
D gene: NA
J gene: TRBJ2-1
V gene: TRBV6-5
CDR3 protein: CASRAGTTLREQFF
CDR3 DNA: TGTGCCAGCAGGGCCGGGACCACCCTCAGGGAGCAGTTCTTC

clone size: NA
CDR3 length: 11
D gene: NA
J gene: TRBJ2-1
V gene: TRBV28
CDR3 protein: CASSLWDEQFF
CDR3 DNA: TGTGCCAGCAGTTTATGGGATGAGCAGTTCTTC

clone size: NA
CDR3 length: 13
D gene: NA
J gene: TRBJ2-7
V gene: TRBV7-8
CDR3 protein: CASSLAEGARQYF
CDR3 DNA: TGTGCCAGCAGCTTAGCGGAGGGGGCAAGGCAGTACTTC

clone size: NA
CDR3 length: 13
D gene: NA
J gene: TRBJ2-7
V gene: TRBV28
CDR3 protein: CASTRTELREQYF
CDR3 DNA: TGTGCCAGCACCCGGACGGAACTACGAGAGCAGTACTTC

clone size: NA
CDR3 length: 11
D gene: NA
J gene: TRBJ2-1
V gene: TRBV9
CDR3 protein: CASRSNSEQFF
CDR3 DNA: TGTGCCAGCAGAAGTAATAGTGAGCAGTTCTTC

clone size: NA
CDR3 length: 14
D gene: NA
J gene: TRBJ2-7
V gene: TRBV7-9
CDR3 protein: CASEPRWRSNEQYF
CDR3 DNA: TGTGCCAGCGAGCCAAGGTGGAGAAGCAACGAGCAGTACTTC

clone size: once
CDR3 length: 13
D gene: TRBD1
J gene: TRBJ1-1
V gene: TRBV19
CDR3 protein: CASSQQGDRGAFF
CDR3 DNA: TGTGCCAGTAGCCAGCAGGGGGATCGCGGAGCTTTCTTT

clone size: NA
CDR3 length: 17
D gene: NA
J gene: TRBJ1-5
V gene: TRBV19
CDR3 protein: CASSIFNTGGSNQPQHF
CDR3 DNA: TGTGCCAGTAGTATTTTCAACACGGGGGGGAGCAATCAGCCCCAGCATTTT

clone size: NA
CDR3 length: 15
D gene: TRBD1
J gene: TRBJ1-5
V gene: TRBV6-5
CDR3 protein: CASRKQGVGNQPQHF
CDR3 DNA: TGTGCCAGCAGGAAACAGGGGGTAGGGAATCAGCCCCAGCATTTT

clone size: once
CDR3 length: 13
D gene: NA
J gene: TRBJ2-1
V gene: TRBV7-2
CDR3 protein: CASSLTSYNEQFF
CDR3 DNA: TGTGCCAGCAGCTTAACAAGCTACAATGAGCAGTTCTTC

clone size: NA
CDR3 length: 15
D gene: TRBD2
J gene: TRBJ2-5
V gene: TRBV9
CDR3 protein: CASSVESGGRAGQYF
CDR3 DNA: TGTGCCAGCAGCGTAGAGTCGGGAGGGCGTGCGGGCCAGTACTTC

clone size: NA
CDR3 length: 11
D gene: NA
J gene: TRBJ1-3
V gene: TRBV2
CDR3 protein: CGGLGGNTIYF
CDR3 DNA: TGTGGGGGGCTCGGAGGAAACACCATATATTTT

clone size: NA
CDR3 length: 14
D gene: TRBD1
J gene: TRBJ1-1
V gene: TRBV7-3
CDR3 protein: CASSPGTGRSGAFF
CDR3 DNA: TGTGCCAGCAGCCCGGGGACAGGGCGGTCGGGAGCTTTCTTT

clone size: NA
CDR3 length: 15
D gene: NA
J gene: TRBJ1-1
V gene: TRBV5-1
CDR3 protein: CASSPIGQAGTEAFF
CDR3 DNA: TGCGCCAGCAGCCCCATCGGACAAGCCGGCACTGAAGCTTTCTTT

clone size: NA
CDR3 length: 15
D gene: TRBD1
J gene: TRBJ1-4
V gene: TRBV4-2
CDR3 protein: CASSPDRGRPEKLFF
CDR3 DNA: TGTGCCAGCAGCCCCGACAGGGGGCGGCCTGAAAAACTGTTTTTT

clone size: NA
CDR3 length: 15
D gene: TRBD2
J gene: TRBJ2-3
V gene: TRBV19
CDR3 protein: CASSIGSGNGDTQYF
CDR3 DNA: TGTGCCAGTAGTATCGGTAGCGGGAATGGGGATACGCAGTATTTT

clone size: few
CDR3 length: 14
D gene: NA
J gene: TRBJ1-1
V gene: TRBV5-1
CDR3 protein: CASSLGTPQGGAFF
CDR3 DNA: TGCGCCAGCAGCTTAGGGACTCCTCAAGGAGGAGCTTTCTTT

clone size: NA
CDR3 length: 14
D gene: TRBD1
J gene: TRBJ1-5
V gene: TRBV7-2
CDR3 protein: CASSLQGGNQPQHF
CDR3 DNA: TGTGCCAGCAGCTTACAGGGGGGCAATCAGCCCCAGCATTTT

clone size: NA
CDR3 length: 15
D gene: TRBD1
J gene: TRBJ2-1
V gene: TRBV11-1
CDR3 protein: CASSSDRGTYNEQFF
CDR3 DNA: TGTGCCAGCAGCTCGGACAGGGGAACCTACAATGAGCAGTTCTTC

clone size: once
CDR3 length: 13
D gene: TRBD1
J gene: TRBJ2-5
V gene: TRBV6-5
CDR3 protein: CASSYDRAQTQYF
CDR3 DNA: TGTGCCAGCAGTTACGACAGGGCTCAGACCCAGTACTTC

clone size: NA
CDR3 length: 14
D gene: NA
J gene: TRBJ2-3
V gene: TRBV27
CDR3 protein: CAREPGLLTDTQYF
CDR3 DNA: TGTGCCCGAGAACCGGGACTCCTCACAGATACGCAGTATTTT

clone size: NA
CDR3 length: 15
D gene: TRBD1
J gene: TRBJ2-1
V gene: TRBV5-6
CDR3 protein: CASSSRGLIYNEQFF
CDR3 DNA: TGTGCCAGCAGCTCCAGGGGGCTAATCTACAATGAGCAGTTCTTC

clone size: few
CDR3 length: 13
D gene: NA
J gene: TRBJ1-5
V gene: TRBV7-9
CDR3 protein: CASSLEADQPQHF
CDR3 DNA: TGTGCCAGCAGCTTAGAGGCCGATCAGCCCCAGCATTTT

clone size: NA
CDR3 length: 16
D gene: NA
J gene: TRBJ2-7
V gene: TRBV19
CDR3 protein: CASSMWSAHVAYEQYF
CDR3 DNA: TGTGCCAGTAGTATGTGGAGCGCTCACGTGGCCTACGAGCAGTACTTC

clone size: NA
CDR3 length: 14
D gene: NA
J gene: TRBJ1-2
V gene: TRBV7-2
CDR3 protein: CASSAGSVGYGYTF
CDR3 DNA: TGTGCCAGCAGCGCCGGGAGCGTAGGCTATGGCTACACCTTC

clone size: NA
CDR3 length: 16
D gene: NA
J gene: TRBJ1-3
V gene: TRBV6-5
CDR3 protein: CASSYSIVGGMHTIYF
CDR3 DNA: TGTGCCAGCAGTTACTCGATTGTCGGGGGGATGCACACCATATATTTT

clone size: NA
CDR3 length: 15
D gene: NA
J gene: TRBJ1-1
V gene: TRBV6-5
CDR3 protein: CASSQLLGRVTEAFF
CDR3 DNA: TGTGCCAGCAGCCAACTTTTAGGACGGGTCACTGAAGCTTTCTTT

clone size: NA
CDR3 length: 12
D gene: TRBD2
J gene: TRBJ2-1
V gene: TRBV5-4
CDR3 protein: CASSRTGTIFFF
CDR3 DNA: TGTGCCAGCAGCCGGACCGGGACTATATTTTTCTTC

clone size: NA
CDR3 length: 12
D gene: NA
J gene: TRBJ2-1
V gene: TRBV28
CDR3 protein: CASSLLLREQFF
CDR3 DNA: TGTGCCAGCAGTTTACTATTGCGAGAGCAGTTCTTC

clone size: NA
CDR3 length: 15
D gene: NA
J gene: TRBJ2-1
V gene: TRBV5-1
CDR3 protein: CASSLSTGNVNEQFF
CDR3 DNA: TGCGCCAGCAGCTTGAGCACAGGGAATGTGAATGAGCAGTTCTTC

clone size: once
CDR3 length: 15
D gene: TRBD1
J gene: TRBJ2-1
V gene: TRBV5-4
CDR3 protein: CASSTDRVRYNEQFF
CDR3 DNA: TGTGCCAGCAGCACAGACAGGGTTAGGTACAATGAGCAGTTCTTC

clone size: NA
CDR3 length: 13
D gene: NA
J gene: TRBJ2-7
V gene: TRBV11-2
CDR3 protein: CASSLSVSDEQYF
CDR3 DNA: TGTGCCAGCAGCTTATCAGTTAGCGACGAGCAGTACTTC

clone size: NA
CDR3 length: 14
D gene: NA
J gene: TRBJ2-5
V gene: TRBV9
CDR3 protein: CASSVGGESETQYF
CDR3 DNA: TGTGCCAGCAGCGTAGGGGGGGAAAGCGAGACCCAGTACTTC

clone size: few
CDR3 length: 14
D gene: NA
J gene: TRBJ1-1
V gene: TRBV4-1
CDR3 protein: CASSQETWNTEAFF
CDR3 DNA: TGCGCCAGCAGCCAAGAGACTTGGAACACTGAAGCTTTCTTT

clone size: NA
CDR3 length: 15
D gene: NA
J gene: TRBJ2-7
V gene: TRBV5-5
CDR3 protein: CASSLRDLGNYEQYF
CDR3 DNA: TGTGCCAGCAGCCTGAGGGACCTGGGAAATTACGAGCAGTACTTC

clone size: once
CDR3 length: 15
D gene: TRBD2
J gene: TRBJ2-7
V gene: TRBV19
CDR3 protein: CASSPLAGGSYEQYF
CDR3 DNA: TGTGCCAGTAGTCCTCTAGCGGGAGGTTCCTACGAGCAGTACTTC

clone size: NA
CDR3 length: 16
D gene: NA
J gene: TRBJ1-4
V gene: TRBV7-6
CDR3 protein: CASSLQGSKINEKLFF
CDR3 DNA: TGTGCCAGCAGCTTACAGGGATCGAAGATAAATGAAAAACTGTTTTTT

clone size: NA
CDR3 length: 15
D gene: NA
J gene: TRBJ1-3
V gene: TRBV5-1
CDR3 protein: CASSLAQGYGNTIYF
CDR3 DNA: TGCGCCAGCAGCTTGGCCCAGGGATATGGAAACACCATATATTTT

clone size: NA
CDR3 length: 15
D gene: NA
J gene: TRBJ2-2
V gene: TRBV27
CDR3 protein: CASSLGQGNTGELFF
CDR3 DNA: TGTGCCAGCAGTTTGGGCCAGGGAAACACCGGGGAGCTGTTTTTT

clone size: NA
CDR3 length: 12
D gene: TRBD1
J gene: TRBJ2-1
V gene: TRBV18
CDR3 protein: CASSSRTGALFF
CDR3 DNA: TGTGCCAGCTCGTCGCGAACAGGGGCCCTGTTCTTC